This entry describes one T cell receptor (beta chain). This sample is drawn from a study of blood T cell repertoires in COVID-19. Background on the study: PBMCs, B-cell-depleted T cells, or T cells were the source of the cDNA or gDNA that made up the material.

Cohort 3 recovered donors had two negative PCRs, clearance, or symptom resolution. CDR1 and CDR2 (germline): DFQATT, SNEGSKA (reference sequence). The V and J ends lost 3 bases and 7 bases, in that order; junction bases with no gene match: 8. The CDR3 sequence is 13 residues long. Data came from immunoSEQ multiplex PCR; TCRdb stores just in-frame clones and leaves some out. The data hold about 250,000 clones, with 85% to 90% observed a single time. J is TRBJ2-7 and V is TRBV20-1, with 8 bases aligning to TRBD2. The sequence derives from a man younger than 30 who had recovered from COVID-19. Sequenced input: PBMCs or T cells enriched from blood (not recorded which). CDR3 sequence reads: CSASRAGGLEQYF. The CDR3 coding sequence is TGCAGTGCTAGTCGGGCGGGAGGTTTAGAGCAGTACTTC.